The 5 T cell receptor beta chains given below trace back to one sample, sequenced in a study of T cell responses to AZD1222 COVID-19 vaccine. The data were produced by immunoSEQ multiplex PCR, yet TCRdb's version contains in-frame clones alone and is incomplete. The sample consists of under 80,000 clones, approximately 89% of them appearing once. Sequenced material: peripheral blood, taken on day 0 of AZD1222 vaccination. The receptor set was obtained from an adult in good health.

This clone appeared a single time. The chain links TRBV9 to TRBJ1-3; 9 bases line up with TRBD1. V gave up 4 bases and J gave up 7 bases; unmatched junction bases: 9. Per germline, CDR1 SGDLS and CDR2 YYNGEE. The CDR3 is 15 amino acids. The CDR3 DNA follows: TGTGCCAGCAGCAAGCTACAGGGGGCGCGGAACACCATATATTTT. This sequence encodes CASSKLQGARNTIYF.

The chain joins TRBV10-3 to TRBJ2-7, with 7 bases that match TRBD1. The germline gives CDR1 ENHRY, CDR2 SYGVKD. The CDR3 covers 15 residues. V lost 3 bases and J lost 0; bases outside the gene matches: 5. This CDR3 is CAISEGQVHSYEQYF. CDR3 nucleotide sequence: TGTGCCATCAGTGAAGGACAGGTCCACTCCTACGAGCAGTACTTC.

This chain connects TRBV9 to TRBJ1-6; D not resolved. Germline CDR1 and CDR2: SGDLS and YYNGEE. CDR3 size: 15 residues. Trimming took 4 bases from V and 7 from J, leaving 15 bases between them. CDR3 nucleotide sequence: TGTGCCAGCAGCCCCCGGACGACTTCGAATTCACCCCTCCACTTT. Protein sequence: CASSPRTTSNSPLHF.

The chain links TRBV6-5 to TRBJ2-3; 8 bases are a match to TRBD2. The ends lost 3 bases at V and 0 bases at J; junction bases unmatched: 2. CDR3 length: 15 amino acids. Germline V lookup: CDR1 MNHEY, CDR2 SVGAGI. CDR3 amino acids: CASSYASGSTDTQYF. For the CDR3, the DNA is TGTGCCAGCAGTTATGCTAGCGGGAGCACAGATACGCAGTATTTT.

The sample holds a few counts of this clone. The V and J genes are TRBV2 and TRBJ2-7, with a possible D match to TRBD1 (5 bases). Germline V gene lookup returns CDR1 SNHLY and CDR2 FYNNEI. The V and J ends lost 6 bases and 6 bases respectively, with 12 bases between them. CDR3 size: 12 residues. The CDR3 DNA is TGTGCCAGCAGGCAGGGTACTCGCGAGCAGTACTTC. Amino acids: CASRQGTREQYF.